This T cell receptor beta chain was sequenced during a study of metastatic and nonmetastatic thyroid tumors. Study information: The study looked at repertoires side by side in blood and in tumor or nodule tissue from malignant and benign thyroid patients.

Germline-derived CDR1 and CDR2 are SGHVS and FQNEAQ. This CDR3 has 18 amino acids. V gave up 0 bases and J gave up 0 bases, with 14 bases separating them. Until they underwent thyroid surgery, no patient had received any treatment. This clone was seen only a few times. Its antigen is still unknown. Source study methods: The study's classifier, a distant-metastasis tool for papillary thyroid cancer, was built using CDR3 differences across clinicopathological groups. TCRdb re-analyzed the PCR reads using MiXCR. Clone size and V and J calls follow TCRdb, not the original study. The sample comprises 39,000 or so clones, 40% to 55% of which are singletons, and around 22% rests with the top ten. Regarding the study as a whole: Malignant thyroid tumors reportedly exceeded benign nodules significantly in TCR beta diversity, with the difference appearing in blood and tumor.

The TCR comes from a male donor with papillary thyroid cancer or a benign thyroid nodule (not recorded which). Some clones in this sample may be carry-over from other donors' samples. This chain links TRBV7-8 with TRBJ2-2, with no clear D. The source material was tumor tissue. CDR3 bases: TGTGCCAGCAGCTTAGCGCGCGGCGGCCTAGCGAACACCGGGGAGCTGTTTTTT. Protein: CASSLARGGLANTGELFF.